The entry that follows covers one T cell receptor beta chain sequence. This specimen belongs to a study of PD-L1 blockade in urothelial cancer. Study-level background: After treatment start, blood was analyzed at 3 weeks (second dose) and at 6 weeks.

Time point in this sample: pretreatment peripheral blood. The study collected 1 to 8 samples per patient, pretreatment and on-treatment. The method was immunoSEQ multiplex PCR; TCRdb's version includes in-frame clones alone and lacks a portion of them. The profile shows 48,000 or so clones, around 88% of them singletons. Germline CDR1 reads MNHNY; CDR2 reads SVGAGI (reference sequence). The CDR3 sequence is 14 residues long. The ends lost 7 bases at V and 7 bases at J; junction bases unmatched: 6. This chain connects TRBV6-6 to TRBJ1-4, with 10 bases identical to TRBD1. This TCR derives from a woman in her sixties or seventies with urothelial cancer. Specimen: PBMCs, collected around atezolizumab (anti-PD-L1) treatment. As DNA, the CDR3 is TGTGCCAGCACCCGGGACAGGGGAGTTGAAAAACTGTTTTTT. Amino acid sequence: CASTRDRGVEKLFF.